The 21 T cell receptor beta chains below were found in one sample sequenced in a study of tumor-infiltrating lymphocytes in primary liver carcinoma. TCR beta cDNA came from about 450 ng total RNA, primed with a constant-region primer. Libraries for TCR beta were built through three nested multiplex PCR rounds, which together made up a slightly modified ARM-PCR procedure. The two initial PCR rounds, about 9 cycles each, used TRBV1-TRBV30 forward and C-beta reverse primers. TCRdb ran MiXCR on the multiplex PCR reads and lists one entry per CDR3 protein. The sample includes 50,000 to 70,000 distinct CDR3 sequences, about two thirds of them seen just once. Without any cell sorting, about 19-31 mg of bulk tissue yielded co-extracted RNA and DNA. Sequencing was performed on liver tumor tissue from sampling region 2. The subset is: tumor region T2, inferior pole. The receptor set was obtained from a man in his forties with primary liver carcinoma and hepatitis B virus infection.

On this clonotype: It is likely a read error, because the conserved phenylalanine at the end of the CDR3 is missing. The V and J genes are TRBV6-8 and TRBJ2-2, with D uncertain. This CDR3 comprises 11 residues. Germline V gene data show CDR1 as MNHGY and CDR2 as SAAAGT. CDR3 region: CASLDTGELFL. The CDR3 nucleotides are TGTGCCAGCCTAGACACAGGGGAGCTGTTTTTA.

The chain uses TRBV4-2 and TRBJ2-1, with 9 bases identical to TRBD1. The CDR3 has 16 residues. Germline CDR1 LGHNA, CDR2 YNFKEQ. Losses at the gene ends were 3 bases for V and 5 bases for J; bases not matched to a gene: 8. Here the CDR3 reads CASSHVGGQGNNEQFF. The CDR3 nucleotides read TGTGCCAGCAGCCACGTCGGAGGACAGGGGAACAATGAGCAGTTCTTC.

About this clonotype itself: The junction departs from the called germline gene at one end, perhaps through a read error. This chain joins TRBV29-1 and TRBJ2-1; D gene uncertain. In germline, CDR1 is SQVTM, CDR2 ANQGSEA. CDR3 length equals 16 residues. The DNA of the CDR3 is TGTAGCCTTGAAGATCCAGATCGGAGCTCCTACAATGAGCAGGTCTTC. Translated: CSLEDPDRSSYNEQVF.

With respect to this clonotype: The junction does not match germline at one end; this may be a read error. The chain uses TRBV6-5 and TRBJ2-5, with 11 nucleotides matching TRBD1. This CDR3 spans 18 amino acids. Germline V gene lookup returns CDR1 MNHEY and CDR2 SVGAGI. The CDR3 is CASSYLTGTGGVQETQYF. Here the CDR3 DNA reads TGTGCCAGCAGTTACTTAACCGGGACAGGGGGGGTCCAAGAGACCCAATACTTC.

Points on this clonotype: Just one base apart from a much larger clone, this may be a read error. The gene calls are TRBV28 and TRBJ2-6; D ambiguous. Looked up from germline, CDR1 is MDHEN and CDR2 is SYDVKM. There are 15 residues in the CDR3. V dropped 6 bases and J dropped 0 bases, with 9 bases sitting between them. The DNA of the CDR3 is TGTGCCAGCAGACGAAGAGACTCTGGGGCCAACGTCCTGACTTTC. Protein product: CASRRRDSGANVLTF.

On this clonotype: Mismatch with germline at one junction end may stem from a read error. CDR3 loop: CTSSFGQGGNQSQHF. The CDR3, as DNA: TGTACCAGCAGTTTTGGGCAAGGAGGCAATCAGTCCCAGCATTTT. This sequence joins TRBV12-3 or TRBV12-4 and TRBJ1-5; D gene unclear. This CDR3 has 15 amino acids.

The chain employs TRBV12-3 or TRBV12-4 and TRBJ2-5; tentatively, D is TRBD1 or TRBD2 (5 bases each). Trimming pared 6 bases from V and 4 bases from J, leaving 15 bases between. The CDR3 covers 14 residues. The CDR3 DNA reads as TGTGCCAGCAGCCTTACGGGGCAGGGAGAGACCCAGTACTTC. As protein: CASSLTGQGETQYF.

As concerns this clonotype: Possible read error: a much larger clone is one base away. CDR3 in amino acids: CATSDPRGSRDTQYF. CDR3 sequence (DNA): TGCGCCACCAGCGATCCTCGAGGGTCTCGGGATACGCAGTATTTT. J is TRBJ2-3 and V is TRBV5-1, with D possibly TRBD2 on 5 matching bases. Germline assignment: CDR1 SGHRS and CDR2 YFSETQ. The CDR3 is 15 amino acids.

On this clonotype: One junction end disagrees with the germline gene, perhaps due to a read error. The J gene is TRBJ2-2, the V gene TRBV11-2, with D perhaps TRBD1 or TRBD2 (6 bases each). CDR1 is SGHAT, CDR2 FQNNGV, per germline. The CDR3 is made up of 17 amino acids. CDR3 in DNA: TGTGCCAACAGCTTAGCATTAGGAGGGGGGAACACGGGGGAGCTGTTTTTC. It specifies CANSLALGGGNTGELFF.

The chain employs TRBV6-6 and TRBJ2-2; maybe TRBD1 (6 bases). Per germline, CDR1 MNHNY and CDR2 SVGAGI (reference sequence). The CDR3 consists of 14 residues. CDR3 DNA: TGTGTCATCTCCGTCGTCCGAGGGACAGGGGAGCTGTTTTTT. It encodes CVISVVRGTGELFF.

This clonotype was counted a single time. This may arise from a read error, as a much more abundant clone is one base away. V gene TRBV24-1 combines with J gene TRBJ2-5; tentatively, D is TRBD1 or TRBD2 (5 bases each). Germline loops: CDR1 KGHDR, CDR2 SFDVKD. The CDR3 extends over 15 amino acids. Here the CDR3 DNA reads TGTACCACCAGTGACCCGGCCGAGAGGGGTGAGACCCAGTACTTC. It translates to CTTSDPAERGETQYF.

On this clonotype: Since the CDR3 does not end with the conserved phenylalanine or tryptophan, this likely comes from a read error. This rearrangement joins TRBV7-8 to TRBJ2-7; D is possibly TRBD1 or TRBD2 (5 bases each). The CDR3 loop spans 13 amino acids. Germline assignment: CDR1 SGHVS and CDR2 FQNEAQ. The CDR3: CANSRDLAYEQYL. CDR3 nucleotides: TGTGCCAACAGCCGGGACCTGGCCTACGAGCAGTACTTA.

This clonotype was observed a few times. At one boundary the junction diverges from the germline segment, which might be a read error. DNA of the CDR3: TGCGCCAGCAGCTTAGAGCTCCTAGCTGGAATGAATGAGCAGCTCTTC. Translation: CASSLELLAGMNEQLF. The chain has TRBV11-2 and TRBJ2-1, with D possibly TRBD2 on 5 matching bases. The CDR3 consists of 16 residues. Germline V CDR1 and CDR2: SGHAT, FQNNGV.

This clonotype was detected once. This chain links TRBV11-2 with TRBJ2-1; TRBD1 matches 7 bases. CDR3 length: 16 residues. Unmatched junction bases numbered 9, after V lost 3 bases and J lost 4 bases. Looked up from germline, CDR1 is SGHAT and CDR2 is FQNNGV. CDR3 nucleotides: TGTGCCAGCAGCTTGTCCCGGACAGGACCTTACAATGAGCAGTTCTTC. The encoded protein is CASSLSRTGPYNEQFF. Full variable domain (rest looked up from reference TRBV11-2 and TRBJ2-1): EAGVAQSPRYKIIEKRQSVAFWCNPISGHATLYWYQQILGQGPKLLIQFQNNGVVDDSQLPKDRFSAERLKGVDSTLKIQPAKLEDSAVYLCASSLSRTGPYNEQFFGPGTRLTVL.

A remark on this clonotype: Mismatch with germline at one junction end may stem from a read error. The chain joins TRBV29-1 to TRBJ2-5; D perhaps matches TRBD2 (5 bases). Germline V gives CDR1 SQVTM, CDR2 ANQGSEA. CDR3 size: 12 residues. CDR3 in amino acids: CSIVREEETQYF. Written as DNA, the CDR3 is TGCAGCATTGTCCGGGAAGAAGAGACCCAATACTTC.

The rearrangement uses TRBV5-5 and TRBJ2-5; perhaps TRBD2 as D (5 bases). Trimming took 1 base from V and 13 from J, leaving 23 bases between them. This CDR3 is built from 15 residues. CDR1 is SGHKS and CDR2 is YYEKEE in the germline V gene (reference sequence). CDR3 sequence reads: CASSLIPRAQETRYF. Written as DNA, the CDR3 is TGTGCCAGCAGCTTGATTCCGAGGGCCCAGGAGACCAGGTACTTC.

Worth noting for this clonotype: It may be a read error: a sequence one base away is much more abundant. The V gene is TRBV10-3, the J gene TRBJ2-2, with 8 bases that match TRBD2. CDR1 is ENHRY and CDR2 is SYGVKD in the germline V gene. The CDR3 runs 15 residues. The CDR3 protein is CAIQSSGARNGGLFF. As DNA, the CDR3 is TGTGCCATCCAGAGTAGCGGGGCTCGGAACGGGGGGCTGTTTTTT.

In its sample, this clonotype was seen once. Being one base from a much bigger clone, this may be a read error. The rearrangement uses TRBV28 and TRBJ1-5; maybe TRBD1 (6 bases). The CDR3 consists of 12 residues. Germline-derived CDR1 and CDR2 are MDHEN and SYDVKM. The CDR3, as DNA: TGTGCCAGCATGATACAGGGTCAGCCCCAACATTTT. This sequence encodes CASMIQGQPQHF.

About this clonotype: A read error may account for a junction end that differs from germline. J is TRBJ1-5 and V is TRBV6-1; 7 positions agree with TRBD1. CDR1 and CDR2 (germline): MNHNS, SASEGT. This CDR3 is built from 14 residues. In nucleotides, the CDR3 is TGTTCCAGCAGTGAAGGGGGCGGCAATCAGCCCCAGCATTTT. Its translation is CSSSEGGGNQPQHF.

The rearrangement links TRBV12-3 or TRBV12-4 to TRBJ1-2; 9 bases fit TRBD1. The V segment lost 5 bases and the J segment 12 bases; nucleotides outside the gene matches: 13. The CDR3 is 14 amino acids. The CDR3 here is CASSLGTGPYGHTF. The CDR3 DNA follows: TGTGCCAGCAGTCTCGGGACAGGGCCCTATGGTCACACCTTC.

This clonotype was seen at least ten times. The rearrangement joins TRBV10-3 to TRBJ1-2; the D gene is possibly TRBD1 (6 bases). Germline loops: CDR1 ENHRY, CDR2 SYGVKD. The CDR3 sequence is 13 residues long. V was clipped by 10 bases and J by 6 bases, with 18 bases between them. CDR3 nucleotide sequence: TGTGCCACCAGAGATGGGGGCCCAAATGGCTACACCTTC. Translated: CATRDGGPNGYTF.